This T cell receptor (beta chain) was captured in a study of control samples from healthy donors and cancer patients. There are a few counts of this clone. Sequencing was performed with immunoSEQ multiplex PCR; in TCRdb, only in-frame clones are kept and a portion is missing. The table records 120,000 or so clones, 89% of them present only once. The germline V gene has CDR1 SGHDT and CDR2 YYEEEE. This CDR3 comprises 16 residues. V dropped 6 bases and J dropped 7; count of bases not matched to a gene: 11. This receptor was taken from a man in his fifties in good health. This sequence joins TRBV5-6 and TRBJ2-1; TRBD2 agrees at 12 bases. What was sequenced was blood. CDR3 in DNA: TGTGCCAGCACAGGCCTGACTAGCGGGGGAGGGAATGAGCAGTTCTTC. Protein product: CASTGLTSGGGNEQFF.